This TCR beta chain was retrieved from a study of technical replicates of blood from several donors. Trimming stripped 3 bases from V and 7 bases from J, with 16 bases between. The CDR3 covers 14 residues. Germline values: CDR1 MNHEY, CDR2 SMNVEV (reference sequence). This clone occurred once. Profiling relied on immunoSEQ multiplex PCR, and the TCRdb table lists in-frame clones only, not all of them. Seen here are 70,000 to 90,000 clones, approximately 94% observed once, and the top ten hold roughly 0.37%. The clonotype was recovered from a human donor in good health. This chain links TRBV27 with TRBJ2-7; D is perhaps TRBD2 (5 bases). Sequencing was done on a sample of T cells isolated from PBMCs. CDR3 in DNA: TGTGCCAGCAGTTTTGGGTGGGAGACGGGGGAGCAGTACTTC. Its translation is CASSFGWETGEQYF.